This T cell receptor beta chain came from a study of blood T cell repertoires in COVID-19. Looking at the study overall: T cells, B-cell-depleted T cells, or PBMCs provided the cDNA or gDNA that served as material.

This table comes from immunoSEQ multiplex PCR, and its TCRdb copy is limited to in-frame clones, with some not included. The profile covers about 100,000 clones, with about 83% appearing a single time and 4% to 4.5% taken by the ten largest. V was shortened by 7 bases and J by 0 bases, with 16 bases between the two germline ends. There are 15 residues in the CDR3. CDR1 and CDR2 from the germline V gene are SNHLY and FYNNEI. The chain has TRBV2 and TRBJ2-7, with D maybe TRBD2 (7 bases). The sequencing sample was made of peripheral blood. The TCR comes from a woman in her 70s with acute or convalescent COVID-19. The CDR3 sequence: CASTEGRGHSYEQYF. Written as DNA, the CDR3 is TGTGCCAGCACCGAGGGGCGGGGGCACTCCTACGAGCAGTACTTC.